These 2 T cell receptor beta chains were sequenced from one sample in a study of OX40 agonist ivuxolimab in advanced cancers. Measured with immunoSEQ multiplex PCR; TCRdb has only the in-frame clones, and not every one. Among tens of thousands of clones listed, around 84% were seen once. Sample: CD4+ or CD8+ T cells sorted from blood, taken in a trial of the OX40 agonist ivuxolimab. The receptors shown here come from an adult with an advanced solid tumor such as melanoma, head and neck, liver or kidney cancer.

V and J are TRBV10-1 and TRBJ2-2; 8 nucleotides align to TRBD1. The CDR3 is 14 amino acids. Germline V gives CDR1 WNHNN, CDR2 SYGVQD (reference sequence). Trimming at V came to 5 bases and at J to 4 bases, leaving 3 bases not matched to a gene. The CDR3 protein is CASSRDRGTGELFF. The CDR3 DNA is TGCGCCAGCAGTCGCGACAGGGGCACCGGGGAGCTGTTTTTT.

This chain connects TRBV5-4 to TRBJ2-1, with 10 bases aligning to TRBD2. Unmatched junction bases numbered 6, after V lost 6 bases and J lost 3 bases. The CDR3 extends over 15 amino acids. Germline values: CDR1 SGHNT, CDR2 YYREEE (reference sequence). This CDR3 is CASTSGLAIYNEQFF. CDR3 bases: TGTGCCAGCACCTCGGGACTAGCGATCTACAATGAGCAGTTCTTC.